One and the same sample provided the 8 T cell receptor beta chains below, sequenced in a study of shared clonotypes between healthy human individuals. Only CD45RO-negative cells positively selected for CCR7 counted as naive CD8 cells, so terminally differentiated effector memory CD45RA+ cells were excluded. Profiling relied on immunoSEQ multiplex PCR, and the TCRdb table lists in-frame clones only, not all of them. Among roughly 590,000 clones listed, over 95% were seen once. The sample consisted of naive CD8+ T cells sorted from blood. All receptors come from a woman aged 25 to 45 in good health.

The chain recombines TRBV29-1 with TRBJ1-2; D is unclear. V lost 4 bases and J 5 bases, leaving 8 bases between the germline ends. Germline V gene data show CDR1 as SQVTM and CDR2 as ANQGSEA. The CDR3 consists of 11 residues. As DNA, the CDR3 is TGCAGCGTTGCCGACTATTATGGCTACACCTTC. Protein product: CSVADYYGYTF.

The chain carries TRBV7-9 and TRBJ1-2, with no clear D. CDR3 length: 14 amino acids. V was clipped by 0 bases and J by 8 bases, with 13 bases between them. Per germline, CDR1 SEHNR and CDR2 FQNEAQ (reference sequence). The DNA for the CDR3 is TGTGCCAGCAGCTTAGCGTTTTTGGGTAACGGCTACACCTTC. Amino acids: CASSLAFLGNGYTF.

The V call is TRBV19, the J call TRBJ2-7; 11 bases fit TRBD1. Germline lookup yields CDR1 LNHDA and CDR2 SQIVND (reference sequence). The V and J ends lost 3 bases and 4 bases, in that order; junction bases with no gene match: 11. There are 17 residues in the CDR3. CDR3 in amino acids: CASSIDLGQGARYEQYF. CDR3 nucleotides: TGTGCCAGTAGTATTGACCTTGGACAGGGGGCTCGGTACGAGCAGTACTTC.

The chain is built from TRBV29-1 and TRBJ2-1, with 7 positions matching TRBD2. Germline CDR1 reads SQVTM; CDR2 reads ANQGSEA. This CDR3 region has 18 residues. Trimming removed 0 bases from V and 0 bases from J; junction bases left unmatched: 11. The CDR3 coding sequence is TGCAGCGTTGAAGATAGTCGCCGAGCGGGGTACTCCTACAATGAGCAGTTCTTC. It encodes CSVEDSRRAGYSYNEQFF.

This chain links TRBV19 with TRBJ1-3, with D unresolved. This CDR3 has 14 residues. Looked up from germline, CDR1 is LNHDA and CDR2 is SQIVND (reference sequence). Trimming removed 1 base at V and 0 bases at J, with 4 bases between. CDR3 amino acids: CASSIGGSGNTIYF. CDR3 nucleotide sequence: TGTGCCAGTAGTATAGGTGGCTCTGGAAACACCATATATTTT.

The J gene is TRBJ2-1, the V gene TRBV19, with TRBD2 matching over 10 bases. The germline CDR1 and CDR2 sequences are LNHDA and SQIVND (reference sequence). The CDR3 length is 15 residues. Trimming cost V 7 bases and J 3 bases; bases outside gene matches: 6. CDR3: CASNPASGSYNEQFF. In DNA form, the CDR3 reads TGTGCCAGTAACCCTGCTAGCGGGAGCTACAATGAGCAGTTCTTC.

Turning to this clone: Distinct nucleotide sequences in the sample also encode this CDR3. The V and J genes are TRBV27 and TRBJ1-1; D call uncertain. The CDR3 loop spans 13 amino acids. Germline CDR1 and CDR2: MNHEY and SMNVEV (reference sequence). V lost 2 bases to trimming and J lost 0 bases, with 4 bases between them. The CDR3 loop is CASSLSLNTEAFF. DNA of the CDR3: TGTGCCAGCAGTTTAAGCTTGAACACTGAAGCTTTCTTT.

This clone was seen a few times. CDR3 coding DNA: TGCAGCGTTGAAGCGCGCGGAATGAACACTGAAGCTTTCTTT. It specifies CSVEARGMNTEAFF. V is TRBV29-1 and J is TRBJ1-1, with D uncertain. Trimming pared 1 base from V and 0 bases from J, leaving 9 bases between. The germline V gene has CDR1 SQVTM and CDR2 ANQGSEA. There are 14 residues in the CDR3.